This TCR beta chain was captured by sequencing in a study of beta chain features in type 1 diabetes. Broader study findings: Type 1 diabetes patients had TCRB CDR3s that were shorter (moderately but significantly so) in all four CD4+ subsets.

Reverse transcription of all isolated RNA meant that expressed TCRB transcripts were sequenced. Only in-frame clones appear in the TCRdb table, and some are missing; sequencing was by immunoSEQ multiplex PCR. The sample holds 350,000 to 400,000 clones; over 10% are singletons and the top ten take around 0.0099%. Only a few counts were recorded for this clone. Its antigen is unidentified. The CDR3 contains 13 residues. Trimming pared 5 bases from V and 5 bases from J, leaving 15 bases between. Per the germline V gene, CDR1 is GTSNPN and CDR2 is SVGIG (reference sequence). The chain joins TRBV30 to TRBJ1-2; weak D call: TRBD1 (6 bases). This TCR was recovered from a woman between 18 and 30 years old with type 1 diabetes. The sample taken for sequencing was naive CD4+ T cells from blood. CDR3 region: CAWAYGQIYGYTF. The CDR3 DNA reads as TGTGCCTGGGCCTACGGACAGATTTATGGCTACACCTTC.